Listed below are T cell receptor beta chains from one sample, sequenced in a study of T-cell reconstitution after alpha-beta-depleted transplantation in children. TCRdb re-called the PCR reads through MiXCR, storing one row per CDR3 protein. The sample has 250,000 to 300,000 distinct CDR3 sequences; about 9.5% are singletons. Sequenced here: PBMCs, sampled before TCRalphabeta/CD19-depleted stem cell transplant. These receptors were taken from a boy in the first two years of life with acute myeloid leukemia, due to receive a stem cell transplant. CDR3s include the opening cysteine and the closing phenylalanine or tryptophan. The D gene is left open where the match is weak. Only some rows state a clone size, as once, few, many or a class for expanded clones.

CDR3nt: TGCGCCAGCAGCCAAGGTTCAGCGACTACCTCCTACGAGCAGTACTTC
CDR3aa: CASSQGSATTSYEQYF
d_gene: -
j_gene: TRBJ2-7
v_gene: TRBV4-3
abundance: few

CDR3nt: TGCGCCAGCAGCCAAGGGGACATGAGCAATCAGCCCCAGCATTTT
CDR3aa: CASSQGDMSNQPQHF
d_gene: -
j_gene: TRBJ1-5
v_gene: TRBV4-3
abundance: -

CDR3nt: TGTGCGGGGGGTGAATGGAATGAGCAGTTCTTC
CDR3aa: CAGGEWNEQFF
d_gene: -
j_gene: TRBJ2-1
v_gene: TRBV25-1
abundance: -

CDR3nt: TGTGCCAGCAGCCAAGTGGCTAGCGGGAGGGACACCGGGGAGCTGTTTTTT
CDR3aa: CASSQVASGRDTGELFF
d_gene: TRBD2
j_gene: TRBJ2-2
v_gene: TRBV3-1
abundance: many

CDR3nt: TGTGCCACCAGTGAAGGGGACAGGGGTCCCAATGAGCAGTTCTTC
CDR3aa: CATSEGDRGPNEQFF
d_gene: TRBD1
j_gene: TRBJ2-1
v_gene: TRBV24-1
abundance: many

CDR3nt: TGCAGTGCTAGTGGGGGACTAGCGGGAGAACGCTCCTACGAGCAGTACTTC
CDR3aa: CSASGGLAGERSYEQYF
d_gene: TRBD2
j_gene: TRBJ2-7
v_gene: TRBV20-1
abundance: -

CDR3nt: TGCGCCAGCACCTTAGGGGCGGGGGTCAACAATGAGCAGTTCTTC
CDR3aa: CASTLGAGVNNEQFF
d_gene: TRBD2
j_gene: TRBJ2-1
v_gene: TRBV5-1
abundance: many

CDR3nt: TGCAGTGCTCCCCGGGAGGCTACTAACTATGGCTACACCTTC
CDR3aa: CSAPREATNYGYTF
d_gene: -
j_gene: TRBJ1-2
v_gene: TRBV20-1
abundance: many

CDR3nt: TGTGCCATCAGTGGAGACAGGGTCAATCAGCCCCAGCATTTT
CDR3aa: CAISGDRVNQPQHF
d_gene: TRBD1
j_gene: TRBJ1-5
v_gene: TRBV10-3
abundance: few

CDR3nt: TGTGCCAGCACCTTACTCGTAGGGGCCGGAAACACCATATATTTT
CDR3aa: CASTLLVGAGNTIYF
d_gene: -
j_gene: TRBJ1-3
v_gene: TRBV6-5
abundance: many